The sequence of this TCR beta chain was determined in a study of blood T cell repertoires in COVID-19. For the study at large: COVID-19 samples from acute and convalescent phases originated in the United States, Italy and Spain.

After removal of 1 base from V and 8 bases from J, the junction contained 8 bases not matched to a gene. Germline loops: CDR1 MGHDK, CDR2 SYGVNS. CDR3 length: 16 residues. Across about two dozen US areas, participants ranged in age from roughly 18 to 95 years. For recovered donors of Cohort 3, there were two negative PCRs, clearance, or symptom resolution. Authors' methods: Reference gene primer amplification gave estimated nucleated cell counts. TCRdb's copy holds only in-frame clones and misses some; the assay was immunoSEQ multiplex PCR. V and J calls and clone size come straight from that table; D and trimming were deduced from the DNA. The repertoire consists of some 300,000 clones, with under 90% occurring once and the leading ten covering approximately 1.5%.

This chain links TRBV25-1 with TRBJ1-4, with 9 bases aligning to TRBD1. Sequencing was done on a sample of PBMCs or T cells enriched from blood (not recorded which). The clonotype originates from a woman in her thirties or forties who had recovered from COVID-19. The CDR3: CASSEWTGTGREKLFF. The DNA for the CDR3 is TGTGCCAGCAGTGAATGGACCGGGACAGGGCGGGAAAAACTGTTTTTT.